One sample yielded the 30 T cell receptor beta chains listed below, sequenced in a study of control samples from healthy donors and cancer patients. The method was immunoSEQ multiplex PCR; TCRdb's version includes in-frame clones alone and lacks a portion of them. The sample records roughly 150,000 clones, roughly 93% being singletons. Sequenced material: blood. These receptors were taken from a man younger than 35 in good health.

As DNA, the CDR3 is TGTGCCAGCAGTTACTCTCCCCGGGACTACTACGAGCAGTACTTC. This codes for CASSYSPRDYYEQYF. The chain joins TRBV6-6 to TRBJ2-7; 7 bases map to TRBD2. The germline CDR1 and CDR2 sequences are MNHNY and SVGAGI (reference sequence). The CDR3 consists of 15 residues. Trimming at V came to 0 bases and at J to 3 bases, leaving 5 bases not matched to a gene.

As concerns this clone: Germline and junction disagree at one end, which may indicate a read error. This sequence joins TRBV7-7 and TRBJ1-3, with 8 bases lining up with TRBD1. Per germline, CDR1 SSHAT and CDR2 FNYEAQ (reference sequence). The CDR3 consists of 18 residues. CDR3 sequence: CASSLAGGTGDSGNTIYF. The CDR3 bases are TGTGCTAGCAGCTTAGCGGGTGGGACAGGAGACTCTGGAAACACCATATATTTT.

This rearrangement joins TRBV14 to TRBJ1-1; D is ambiguous. The germline gives CDR1 SGHDN, CDR2 FVKESK. Trimming cost V 1 base and J 5 bases, with 11 bases left between them. The CDR3 contains 14 residues. CDR3 sequence reads: CASSQVRGGTEAFF. Written as DNA, the CDR3 is TGTGCCAGCAGCCAAGTTCGGGGTGGGACTGAAGCTTTCTTT.

This clone has only one observation. The chain uses TRBV5-6 and TRBJ2-3; D unresolved. The ends were cut back, 0 bases at V and 0 bases at J, with 8 bases in the middle. CDR1 and CDR2 (germline): SGHDT, YYEEEE. The CDR3 is 15 amino acids. CDR3 sequence reads: CASSLGPTSTDTQYF. The CDR3 region has the DNA TGTGCCAGCAGCTTGGGACCCACGAGCACAGATACGCAGTATTTT.

The genes are TRBV11-2 and TRBJ1-1; a weak D match, TRBD1 (5 bases). The CDR3 is 15 amino acids. CDR1 is SGHAT, CDR2 FQNNGV, per germline. V was cut by 5 bases and J by 0 bases, with 13 bases left in between. DNA of the CDR3: TGTGCCAGCAGCCGTAAGGGACGGATGAACACTGAAGCTTTCTTT. Amino acids: CASSRKGRMNTEAFF.

The chain uses TRBV7-2 and TRBJ1-1; TRBD1 matches at 8 bases. V gave up 6 bases and J gave up 1 base; unmatched junction bases: 7. Germline values: CDR1 SGHTA, CDR2 FQGNSA. The CDR3 is made up of 15 amino acids. CDR3 in amino acids: CASRPPGGSNTEAFF. CDR3 DNA sequence: TGTGCCAGCAGGCCTCCAGGGGGCTCGAACACTGAAGCTTTCTTT.

The rearrangement links TRBV28 to TRBJ1-5; tentative D call: TRBD1 (5 bases). Germline CDR1 and CDR2: MDHEN and SYDVKM. V lost 4 bases to trimming and J lost 2 bases, with 6 bases between them. The CDR3 loop spans 13 amino acids. This CDR3 reads CASSWDGNQPQHF. DNA for the CDR3: TGTGCCAGCAGTTGGGACGGCAATCAGCCCCAGCATTTT.

The rearrangement links TRBV28 to TRBJ1-4; D unresolved. There are 15 residues in the CDR3. Germline V CDR1 and CDR2: MDHEN, SYDVKM. Trimming took off 5 bases at V and 6 bases at J, with 16 bases between the two ends. For the CDR3, the DNA is TGTGCCAGCAGTCCTAGGACGCCTTCACATGAAAAACTGTTTTTT. Translation gives CASSPRTPSHEKLFF. The complete variable domain, with remaining parts taken from reference TRBV28 and TRBJ1-4, reads DVKVTQSSRYLVKRTGEKVFLECVQDMDHENMFWYRQDPGLGLRLIYFSYDVKMKEKGDIPEGYSVSREKKERFSLILESASTNQTSMYLCASSPRTPSHEKLFFGSGTQLSVL.

This chain uses TRBV7-9 with TRBJ2-3, with TRBD1 identical over 8 bases. After removal of 4 bases from V and 2 bases from J, the junction contained 11 bases not matched to a gene. Germline lookup yields CDR1 SEHNR and CDR2 FQNEAQ (reference sequence). This CDR3 has 17 amino acids. Written as DNA, the CDR3 is TGTGCCAGCAGCTCCCCAGGACAGGGAGAGACCACAGATACGCAGTATTTT. Protein: CASSSPGQGETTDTQYF.

This clone was counted once. The V gene is TRBV27, the J gene TRBJ1-2; 11 nucleotides align to TRBD1. The CDR3 sequence is 17 residues long. V lost 5 bases to trimming and J lost 4 bases; unmatched junction nucleotides: 12. Germline V gene data show CDR1 as MNHEY and CDR2 as SMNVEV (reference sequence). Here the CDR3 reads CASSRGSGTGGTYGYTF. CDR3 sequence (DNA): TGTGCCAGCAGTCGGGGCTCCGGGACAGGGGGAACCTATGGCTACACCTTC.

This chain connects TRBV6-5 to TRBJ1-2; the match to TRBD1 covers 7 bases. The CDR3 spans 15 residues. The trim removed 5 bases at V and 6 bases at J, leaving 12 bases unmatched. In germline, CDR1 is MNHEY, CDR2 SVGAGI. CDR3 loop: CASSPYRGNLDGYTF. The DNA of the CDR3 is TGTGCCAGCAGTCCATACAGGGGCAATCTCGATGGCTACACCTTC.

The rearrangement uses TRBV5-1 and TRBJ1-5; D possibly corresponds to TRBD1 (5 bases). V was clipped by 0 bases and J by 0 bases, with 13 bases between them. CDR1 and CDR2 (germline): SGHRS, YFSETQ. The CDR3 length is 17 residues. The CDR3 spells CASSLGTGSDSNQPQHF. CDR3 coding DNA: TGCGCCAGCAGCTTGGGTACAGGTTCCGATAGCAATCAGCCCCAGCATTTT.

V and J are TRBV25-1 and TRBJ1-5; D remains ambiguous. Per germline, CDR1 MGHDK and CDR2 SYGVNS. Trimming removed 6 bases at V and 2 bases at J, with 8 bases between. This CDR3 spans 13 amino acids. CDR3 nucleotides: TGTGCCAGCAGCAAGGGCGGCAATCAGCCCCAGCATTTT. Its protein product is CASSKGGNQPQHF.

The rearrangement joins TRBV28 to TRBJ1-3, with a possible D match to TRBD1 (5 bases). This CDR3 is built from 15 residues. CDR1 MDHEN and CDR2 SYDVKM come from the germline V gene. V gave up 3 bases and J gave up 3 bases, with 12 bases separating them. This CDR3 reads CASSFGRVGGNTIYF. CDR3 nucleotide sequence: TGTGCCAGCAGTTTTGGCAGGGTTGGTGGAAACACCATATATTTT.

This chain uses TRBV19 with TRBJ2-1; D is ambiguous. The germline V and J ends were trimmed by 3 bases and 0 bases, with 9 bases remaining between them. The CDR3 sequence is 15 residues long. Per germline, CDR1 LNHDA and CDR2 SQIVND (reference sequence). The DNA of the CDR3 is TGTGCCAGTAGTATGAGCGCGAGCTCCTACAATGAGCAGTTCTTC. It encodes CASSMSASSYNEQFF.

This chain joins TRBV5-4 and TRBJ1-1; maybe TRBD1 (6 bases). Germline loops: CDR1 SGHNT, CDR2 YYREEE (reference sequence). V lost 4 bases, J lost 3 bases, and 10 bases lay in between. CDR3 length equals 13 residues. For the CDR3, the DNA is TGTGCCAGCAGCCCGTCAGGGGACACTGAAGCTTTCTTT. It codes for CASSPSGDTEAFF.

Remarks on this clone: Other DNA sequences in this sample translate to the same CDR3. The chain links TRBV28 to TRBJ1-1; perhaps TRBD1 as D (5 bases). The length of the CDR3 is 12 residues. CDR1 MDHEN and CDR2 SYDVKM come from the germline V gene. V lost 6 bases, J lost 5 bases, and 10 bases lay in between. DNA of the CDR3: TGTGCCAGCAGAACAGGAGCAACTGAAGCTTTCTTT. Its translation is CASRTGATEAFF.

The rearrangement links TRBV20-1 to TRBJ2-3; D is unresolved. V lost 8 bases and J lost 2, with 5 bases in between. Germline lookup yields CDR1 DFQATT and CDR2 SNEGSKA (reference sequence). There are 10 residues in the CDR3. The CDR3 bases are TGCAGTACAATCACAGATACGCAGTATTTT. Translation: CSTITDTQYF.

J is TRBJ2-4 and V is TRBV6-2 or TRBV6-3; D gene unclear. Germline values: CDR1 MNHEY, CDR2 SVGEGT. The CDR3 extends over 13 amino acids. Trimming removed 2 bases at V and 7 bases at J, with 9 bases between. CDR3 loop: CASSYAVHNIQYF. CDR3 DNA sequence: TGTGCCAGCAGTTACGCCGTTCATAACATTCAGTACTTC.

CDR3 DNA sequence: TGTGCCAGCACCTGGACACCAACCTCTGGAAACACCATATATTTT. It translates to CASTWTPTSGNTIYF. The chain uses TRBV2 and TRBJ1-3, with a possible D match to TRBD1 (5 bases). The germline V gene encodes CDR1 SNHLY and CDR2 FYNNEI. Trimming took off 7 bases at V and 0 bases at J, with 13 bases between the two ends. The CDR3 totals 15 residues.

The chain is built from TRBV7-6 and TRBJ1-5; TRBD1 agrees at 10 bases. Germline values: CDR1 SGHVS, CDR2 FNYEAQ. V was clipped by 5 bases and J by 1 base; unmatched bases: 11. This CDR3 is 18 amino acids long. The CDR3 spells CASSPWTGGFSSNQPQHF. CDR3 nucleotides: TGTGCCAGCAGCCCGTGGACAGGGGGTTTTTCGAGCAATCAGCCCCAGCATTTT.

The chain carries TRBV28 and TRBJ1-4; maybe TRBD1 (6 bases). The germline V gene encodes CDR1 MDHEN and CDR2 SYDVKM. The V end lost 4 bases, the J end lost 8 bases, and 17 bases lay between the germline ends. The CDR3 is made up of 15 amino acids. The CDR3 sequence is CASSSGTHPREKLFF. In DNA form, the CDR3 reads TGTGCCAGCAGTTCCGGGACACACCCTAGGGAAAAACTGTTTTTT.

J is TRBJ2-1 and V is TRBV9, with 13 bases identical to TRBD2. CDR1 is SGDLS, CDR2 YYNGEE, per germline. The CDR3 loop spans 18 amino acids. The ends lost 3 bases at V and 7 bases at J; junction bases unmatched: 13. CDR3 DNA: TGTGCCAGCAGCGCCGGGACTAGCGGGACCCGCCCGACAAATGAGCAGTTCTTC. Translating gives CASSAGTSGTRPTNEQFF.

The chain is built from TRBV19 and TRBJ2-7, with 10 bases fitting TRBD2. Germline CDR1 LNHDA, CDR2 SQIVND (reference sequence). With V trimmed by 3 bases and J by 4 bases, 3 bases remained unmatched. The CDR3 is 14 residues long. As DNA, the CDR3 is TGTGCCAGTAGTATGGGACTAGCGACGTACGAGCAGTACTTC. It codes for CASSMGLATYEQYF.

This chain joins TRBV7-8 and TRBJ2-7; TRBD2 matches at 15 bases. CDR3 length equals 18 residues. CDR1 SGHVS and CDR2 FQNEAQ come from the germline V gene. V trimming: 4 bases; J trimming: 4 bases; junction bases outside the gene matches: 11. CDR3 residues: CASSSWTSGRAFLYEQYF. Here the CDR3 DNA reads TGTGCCAGCAGCTCCTGGACTAGCGGGAGGGCCTTCCTTTACGAGCAGTACTTC.

This chain links TRBV7-9 with TRBJ2-7; D call uncertain. Germline assignment: CDR1 SEHNR and CDR2 FQNEAQ (reference sequence). This CDR3 contains 12 residues. V lost 5 bases and J lost 1, with 6 bases in between. DNA for the CDR3: TGTGCCAGCAGCCCCGGTTCCTACGAGCAGTACTTC. Protein product: CASSPGSYEQYF.

The chain combines TRBV7-9 with TRBJ2-2; D remains unclear. The CDR3 has 13 amino acids. Looked up from germline, CDR1 is SEHNR and CDR2 is FQNEAQ (reference sequence). Trimming pared 4 bases from V and 2 bases from J, leaving 5 bases between. CDR3 amino acids: CASSSTNTGELFF. For the CDR3, the DNA is TGTGCCAGCAGCTCCACCAACACCGGGGAGCTGTTTTTT.

The chain couples TRBV11-2 to TRBJ2-6; D gene uncertain. Germline values: CDR1 SGHAT, CDR2 FQNNGV. CDR3 length: 17 residues. Trimming stripped 1 base from V and 4 bases from J, with 14 bases between. For the CDR3, the DNA is TGTGCCAGCAGCTTAGTGGCGCTCGCGACCGGGGCCAACGTCCTGACTTTC. Translation gives CASSLVALATGANVLTF.

This clone was counted only a few times. V gene TRBV5-6 combines with J gene TRBJ1-1; D is unclear. Germline V lookup: CDR1 SGHDT, CDR2 YYEEEE. Trimming took 1 base from V and 5 from J, leaving 6 bases between them. The CDR3 is 12 amino acids. The CDR3 bases are TGTGCCAGCAGCTTGACGTGGACTGAAGCTTTCTTT. Its protein product is CASSLTWTEAFF.

The chain is built from TRBV12-5 and TRBJ2-5, with 7 bases aligning to TRBD1. Germline CDR1 LGHNT, CDR2 FRNRAP. Germline trimming cut 1 base from V and 5 bases from J; bases unmatched to any gene: 7. This CDR3 comprises 15 residues. As DNA, the CDR3 is TGTGCTAGTGGTTTGGGCTCCACAGGGGTCGAGACCCAGTACTTC. It is translated as CASGLGSTGVETQYF.